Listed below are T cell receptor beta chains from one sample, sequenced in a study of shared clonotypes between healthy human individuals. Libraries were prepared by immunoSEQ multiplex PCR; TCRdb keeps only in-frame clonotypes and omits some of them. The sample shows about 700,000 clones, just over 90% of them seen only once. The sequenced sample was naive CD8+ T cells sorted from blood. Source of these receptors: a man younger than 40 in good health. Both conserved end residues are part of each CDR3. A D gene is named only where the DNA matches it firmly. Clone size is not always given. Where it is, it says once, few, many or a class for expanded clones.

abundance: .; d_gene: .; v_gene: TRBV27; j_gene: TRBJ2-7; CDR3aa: CASSFGLAYEQYF; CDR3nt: TGTGCCAGCAGCTTCGGGCTAGCCTACGAGCAGTACTTC
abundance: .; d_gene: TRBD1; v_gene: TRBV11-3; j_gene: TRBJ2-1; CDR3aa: CASSLKGQGANEQFF; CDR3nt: TGTGCCAGCAGCTTAAAGGGACAGGGGGCAAATGAGCAGTTCTTC
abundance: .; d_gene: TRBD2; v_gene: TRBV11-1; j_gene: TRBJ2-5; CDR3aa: CASSYGTSGRTTQYF; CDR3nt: TGTGCCAGCAGCTACGGGACTAGCGGGAGAACGACCCAGTACTTC
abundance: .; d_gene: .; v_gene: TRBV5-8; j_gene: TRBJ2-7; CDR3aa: CASSIEGQSHEQYF; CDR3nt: TGTGCCAGCAGCATAGAGGGCCAGTCCCACGAGCAGTACTTC
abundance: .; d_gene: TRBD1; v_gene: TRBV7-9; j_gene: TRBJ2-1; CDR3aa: CASSPTGVDYNEQFF; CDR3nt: TGTGCCAGCAGCCCGACAGGGGTTGACTACAATGAGCAGTTCTTC
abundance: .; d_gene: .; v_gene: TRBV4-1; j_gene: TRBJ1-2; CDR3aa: CASSQGAQGGYGYTF; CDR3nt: TGCGCCAGCAGCCAAGGGGCACAGGGAGGCTATGGCTACACCTTC
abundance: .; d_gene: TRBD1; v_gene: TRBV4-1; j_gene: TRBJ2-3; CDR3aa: CASSQELTPGQRFRRTDTQYF; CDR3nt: TGCGCCAGCAGCCAAGAACTCACACCGGGACAGAGGTTTCGGCGCACAGATACGCAGTATTTT
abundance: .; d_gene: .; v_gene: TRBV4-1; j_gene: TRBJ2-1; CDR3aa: CASSQEPSVGNEQFF; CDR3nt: TGCGCCAGCAGCCAAGAACCTAGCGTCGGGAATGAGCAGTTCTTC
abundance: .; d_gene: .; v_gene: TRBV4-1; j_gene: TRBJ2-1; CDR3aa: CASSQDRTEQFF; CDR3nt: TGCGCCAGCAGCCAAGATAGGACTGAGCAGTTCTTC
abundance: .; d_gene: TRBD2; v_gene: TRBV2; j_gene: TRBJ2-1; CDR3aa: CASSSLAAYNEQFF; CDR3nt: TGTGCCAGCAGTTCCCTAGCGGCATACAATGAGCAGTTCTTC
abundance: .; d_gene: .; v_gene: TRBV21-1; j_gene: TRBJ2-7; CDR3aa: CAILWTGTYEQYF; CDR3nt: TGTGCCATCCTCTGGACAGGGACCTACGAGCAGTACTTC
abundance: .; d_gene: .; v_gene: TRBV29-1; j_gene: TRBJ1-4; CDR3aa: CSVDPGQNEKLFF; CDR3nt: TGCAGCGTTGACCCGGGCCAAAATGAAAAACTGTTTTTT
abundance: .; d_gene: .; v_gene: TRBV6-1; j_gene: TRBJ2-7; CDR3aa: CASSEGGLEQYF; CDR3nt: TGTGCCAGCAGTGAAGGGGGGTTGGAGCAGTACTTC
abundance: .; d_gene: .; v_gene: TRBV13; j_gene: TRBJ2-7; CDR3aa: CASSFGGQGPSSYEQYF; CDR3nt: TGTGCCAGCAGCTTCGGGGGTCAGGGCCCGAGCTCCTACGAGCAGTACTTC
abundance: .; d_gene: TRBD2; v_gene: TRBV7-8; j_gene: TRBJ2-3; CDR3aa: CANTRLERTSGIYTDTQYF; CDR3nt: TGTGCCAACACCCGCTTAGAGCGGACTAGCGGGATCTACACAGATACGCAGTATTTT
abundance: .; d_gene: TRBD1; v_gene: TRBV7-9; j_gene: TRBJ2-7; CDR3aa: CASSPRTGIEAYEQYF; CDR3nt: TGTGCCAGCAGCCCCCGGACAGGGATCGAGGCCTACGAGCAGTACTTC
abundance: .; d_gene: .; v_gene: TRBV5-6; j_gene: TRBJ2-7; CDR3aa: CASSLVRNNYEQYF; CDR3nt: TGTGCCAGCAGCTTAGTCCGGAATAACTACGAGCAGTACTTC
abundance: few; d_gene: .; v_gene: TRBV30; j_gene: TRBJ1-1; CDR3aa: CAWTGPNTEAFF; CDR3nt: TGTGCCTGGACAGGGCCGAACACTGAAGCTTTCTTT
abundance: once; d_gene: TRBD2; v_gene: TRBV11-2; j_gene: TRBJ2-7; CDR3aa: CASSLLAGGHYEQYF; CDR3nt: TGTGCCAGCAGCTTACTAGCGGGAGGTCACTACGAGCAGTACTTC
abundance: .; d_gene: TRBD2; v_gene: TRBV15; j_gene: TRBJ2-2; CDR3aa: CATSKGLAGVSPQLLTGELFF; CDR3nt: TGTGCCACCAGCAAAGGACTAGCGGGAGTTTCGCCCCAGCTGCTCACCGGGGAGCTGTTTTTT
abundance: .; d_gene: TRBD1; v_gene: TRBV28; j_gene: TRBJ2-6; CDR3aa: CASSTRQGATLPGANVLTF; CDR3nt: TGTGCCAGCAGTACACGACAGGGGGCTACGCTCCCTGGGGCCAACGTCCTGACTTTC
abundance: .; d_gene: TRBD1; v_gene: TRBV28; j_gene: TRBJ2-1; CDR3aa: CATLIQGGAYNEQFF; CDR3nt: TGTGCCACCCTCATACAGGGGGGCGCCTACAATGAGCAGTTCTTC
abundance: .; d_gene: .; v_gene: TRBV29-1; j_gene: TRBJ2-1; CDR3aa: CSAVLQGNEQFF; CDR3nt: TGCAGCGCCGTTCTACAGGGAAATGAGCAGTTCTTC
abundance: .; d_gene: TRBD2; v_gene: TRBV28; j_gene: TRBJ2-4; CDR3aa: CASSFPGLAGGPPNIQYF; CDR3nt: TGTGCCAGCAGTTTCCCTGGACTAGCGGGAGGGCCCCCAAACATTCAGTACTTC
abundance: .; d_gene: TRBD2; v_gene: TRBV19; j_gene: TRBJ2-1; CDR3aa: CASKTSGSSYNEQFF; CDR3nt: TGTGCCAGCAAGACTAGCGGGAGCTCCTACAATGAGCAGTTCTTC
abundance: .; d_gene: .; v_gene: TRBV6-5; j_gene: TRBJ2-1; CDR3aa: CASTLGGLGNEQFF; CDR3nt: TGTGCCAGCACGCTGGGGGGTTTAGGGAATGAGCAGTTCTTC
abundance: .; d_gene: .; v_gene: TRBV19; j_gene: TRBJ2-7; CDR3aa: CASSIGGGLLYEQYF; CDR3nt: TGTGCCAGTAGTATAGGTGGGGGCTTGCTCTACGAGCAGTACTTC
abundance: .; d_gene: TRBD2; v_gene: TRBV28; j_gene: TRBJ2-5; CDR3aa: CASRQEREGQETQYF; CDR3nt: TGTGCCAGCAGGCAAGAGCGGGAGGGCCAAGAGACCCAGTACTTC
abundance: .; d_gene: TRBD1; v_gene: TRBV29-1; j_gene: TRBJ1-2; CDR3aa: CSVEPTGVYYGYTF; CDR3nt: TGCAGCGTTGAACCGACAGGGGTCTACTATGGCTACACCTTC
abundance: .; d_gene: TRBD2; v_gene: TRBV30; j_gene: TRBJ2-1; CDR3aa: CAWSDQGLVNEQFF; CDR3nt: TGTGCCTGGAGTGATCAGGGACTAGTCAATGAGCAGTTCTTC
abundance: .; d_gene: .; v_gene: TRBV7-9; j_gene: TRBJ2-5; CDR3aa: CASSLALGEETQYF; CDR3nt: TGTGCCAGCAGCTTAGCGTTGGGCGAGGAGACCCAGTACTTC
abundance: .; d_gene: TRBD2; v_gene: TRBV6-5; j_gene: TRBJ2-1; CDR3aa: CASSGSGRSYNEQFF; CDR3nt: TGTGCCAGCTCGGGAAGCGGGAGGTCCTACAATGAGCAGTTCTTC
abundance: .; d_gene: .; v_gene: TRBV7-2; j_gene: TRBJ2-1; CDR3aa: CASSTGRPLFNEQFF; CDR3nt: TGTGCCAGCAGCACGGGACGGCCACTGTTTAATGAGCAGTTCTTC
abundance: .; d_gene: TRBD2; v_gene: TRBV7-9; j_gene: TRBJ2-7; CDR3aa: CASSPPGSGIFWEQYF; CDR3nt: TGTGCCAGCAGCCCGCCCGGCAGCGGGATTTTCTGGGAGCAGTACTTC
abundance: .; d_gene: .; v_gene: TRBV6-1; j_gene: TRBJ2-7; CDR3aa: CASSALAGSYEQYF; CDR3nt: TGTGCCAGCAGTGCCTTGGCGGGGTCCTACGAGCAGTACTTC
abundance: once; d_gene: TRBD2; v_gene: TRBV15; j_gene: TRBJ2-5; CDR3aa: CATSRDLRGSEETQYF; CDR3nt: TGTGCCACCAGCAGAGATTTGCGCGGGAGCGAAGAGACCCAGTACTTC
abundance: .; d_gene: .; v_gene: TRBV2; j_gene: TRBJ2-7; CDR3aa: CASSEVPPSNEQYF; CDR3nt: TGTGCCAGCAGTGAGGTTCCGCCGAGCAACGAGCAGTACTTC
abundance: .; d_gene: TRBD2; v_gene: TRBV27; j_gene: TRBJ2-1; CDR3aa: CASSSGTSGYNEQFF; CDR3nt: TGTGCCAGCAGTTCCGGGACTAGCGGTTACAATGAGCAGTTCTTC
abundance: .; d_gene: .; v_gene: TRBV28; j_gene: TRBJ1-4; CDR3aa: CASREDSNNEKLFF; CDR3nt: TGTGCCAGCCGAGAGGACAGCAATAATGAAAAACTGTTTTTT
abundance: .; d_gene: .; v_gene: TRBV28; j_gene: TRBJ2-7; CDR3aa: CASSSKGRSYEQYF; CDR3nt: TGTGCCAGCAGTTCTAAAGGGCGCTCCTACGAGCAGTACTTC
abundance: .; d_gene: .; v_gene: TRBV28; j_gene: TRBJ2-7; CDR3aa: CASSLFDLGYEQYF; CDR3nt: TGTGCCAGCAGTTTATTTGACCTAGGGTACGAGCAGTACTTC
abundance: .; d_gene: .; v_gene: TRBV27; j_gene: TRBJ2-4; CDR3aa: CASSTTAAPDMYIQYF; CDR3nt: TGTGCCAGCAGTACCACGGCTGCTCCGGATATGTACATTCAGTACTTC
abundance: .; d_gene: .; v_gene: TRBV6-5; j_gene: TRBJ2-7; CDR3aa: CASRRTAGFYEQYF; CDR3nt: TGTGCCAGCAGAAGGACAGCTGGCTTCTACGAGCAGTACTTC
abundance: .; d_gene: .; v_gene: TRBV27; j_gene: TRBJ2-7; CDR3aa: CASSSAYEQYF; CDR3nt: TGTGCCAGCAGCTCAGCTTACGAGCAGTACTTC
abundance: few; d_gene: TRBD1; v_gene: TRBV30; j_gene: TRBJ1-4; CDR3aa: CAWSAGTAGFSSNEKLFF; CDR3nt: TGTGCCTGGAGTGCAGGGACAGCAGGATTCAGCAGCAATGAAAAACTGTTTTTT